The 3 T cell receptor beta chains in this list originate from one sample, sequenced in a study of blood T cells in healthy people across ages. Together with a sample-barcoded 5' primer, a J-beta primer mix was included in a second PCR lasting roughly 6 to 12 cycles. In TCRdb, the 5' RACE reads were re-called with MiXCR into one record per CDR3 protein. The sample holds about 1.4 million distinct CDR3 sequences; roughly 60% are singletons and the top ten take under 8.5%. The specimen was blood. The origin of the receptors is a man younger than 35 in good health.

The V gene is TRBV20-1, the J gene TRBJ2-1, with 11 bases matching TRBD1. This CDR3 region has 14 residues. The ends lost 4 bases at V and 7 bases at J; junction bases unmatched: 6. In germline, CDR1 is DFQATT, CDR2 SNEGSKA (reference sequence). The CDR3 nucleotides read TGCAGTGCTATGGGGACAGGGGGTATGAATGAGCAGTTCTTC. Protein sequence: CSAMGTGGMNEQFF.

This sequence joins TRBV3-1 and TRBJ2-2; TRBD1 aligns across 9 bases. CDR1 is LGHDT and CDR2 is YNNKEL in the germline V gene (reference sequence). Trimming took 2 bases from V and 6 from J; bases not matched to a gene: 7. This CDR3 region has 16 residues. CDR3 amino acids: CASSQLGTGFAGELFF. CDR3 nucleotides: TGTGCCAGCAGCCAACTTGGGACAGGGTTCGCCGGGGAGCTGTTTTTT. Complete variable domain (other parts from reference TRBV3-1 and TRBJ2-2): DTAVSQTPKYLVTQMGNDKSIKCEQNLGHDTMYWYKQDSKKFLKIMFSYNNKELIINETVPNRFSPKSPDKAHLNLHINSLELGDSAVYFCASSQLGTGFAGELFFGEGSRLTVL.

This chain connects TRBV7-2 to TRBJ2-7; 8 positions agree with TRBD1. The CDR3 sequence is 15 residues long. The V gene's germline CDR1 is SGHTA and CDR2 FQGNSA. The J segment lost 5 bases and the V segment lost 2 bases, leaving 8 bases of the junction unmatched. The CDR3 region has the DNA TGTGCCAGCAGCTTACGTGGACAGGGAATCAACGAGCAGTACTTC. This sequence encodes CASSLRGQGINEQYF.